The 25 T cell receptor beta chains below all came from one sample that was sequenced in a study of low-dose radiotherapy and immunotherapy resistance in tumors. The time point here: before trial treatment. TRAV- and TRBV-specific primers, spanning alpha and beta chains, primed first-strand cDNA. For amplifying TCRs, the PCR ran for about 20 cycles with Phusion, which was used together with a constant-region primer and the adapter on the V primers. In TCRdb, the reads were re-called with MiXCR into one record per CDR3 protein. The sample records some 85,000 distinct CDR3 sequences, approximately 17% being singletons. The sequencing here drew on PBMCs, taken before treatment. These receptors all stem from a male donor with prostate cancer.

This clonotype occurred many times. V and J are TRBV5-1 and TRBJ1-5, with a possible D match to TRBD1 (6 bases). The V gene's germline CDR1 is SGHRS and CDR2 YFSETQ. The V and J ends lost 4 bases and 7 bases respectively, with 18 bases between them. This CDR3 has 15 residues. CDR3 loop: CASSSQAGAGQPQHF. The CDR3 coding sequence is TGCGCCAGCAGCAGCCAAGCGGGGGCCGGCCAGCCCCAGCATTTT.

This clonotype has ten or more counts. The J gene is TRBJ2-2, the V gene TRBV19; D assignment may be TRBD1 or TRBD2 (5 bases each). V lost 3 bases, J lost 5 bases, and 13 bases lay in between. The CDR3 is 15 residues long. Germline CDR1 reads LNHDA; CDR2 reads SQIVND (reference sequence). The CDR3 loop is CASSILGTSTGELFF. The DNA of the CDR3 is TGTGCCAGTAGTATTCTGGGGACGTCGACCGGGGAGCTGTTTTTT.

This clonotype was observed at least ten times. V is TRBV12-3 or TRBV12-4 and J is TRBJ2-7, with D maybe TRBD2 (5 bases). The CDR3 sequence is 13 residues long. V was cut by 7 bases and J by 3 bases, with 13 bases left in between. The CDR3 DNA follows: TGTGCCAGCACTAACTCTGCGGGCTACGAGCAGTACTTC. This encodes CASTNSAGYEQYF.

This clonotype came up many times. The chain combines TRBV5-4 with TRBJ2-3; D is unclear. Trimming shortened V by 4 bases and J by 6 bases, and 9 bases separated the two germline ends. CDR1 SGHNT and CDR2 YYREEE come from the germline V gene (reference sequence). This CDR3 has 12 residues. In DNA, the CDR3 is TGTGCCAGCAGCCCTGCTGGGGATACGCAGTATTTT. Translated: CASSPAGDTQYF. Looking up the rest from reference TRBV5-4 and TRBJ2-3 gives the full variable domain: ETGVTQSPTHLIKTRGQQVTLRCSSQSGHNTVSWYQQALGQGPQFIFQYYREEENGRGNFPPRFSGLQFPNYSSELNVNALELDDSALYLCASSPAGDTQYFGPGTRLTVL.

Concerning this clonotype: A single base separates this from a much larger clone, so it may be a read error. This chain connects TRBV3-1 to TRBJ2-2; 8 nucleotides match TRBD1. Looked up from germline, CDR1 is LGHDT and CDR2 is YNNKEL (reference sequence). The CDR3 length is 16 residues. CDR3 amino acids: CSSSPRPGQGTGELFF. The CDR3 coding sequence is TGTTCCAGCAGCCCTAGACCCGGACAGGGCACCGGGGAGCTGTTTTTT.

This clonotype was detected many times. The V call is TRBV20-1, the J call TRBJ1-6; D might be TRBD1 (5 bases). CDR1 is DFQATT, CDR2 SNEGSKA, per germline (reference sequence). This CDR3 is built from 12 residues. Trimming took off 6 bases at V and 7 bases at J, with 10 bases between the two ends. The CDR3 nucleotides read TGCAGTGCGCGACGACAGAATTCACCCCTCCACTTT. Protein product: CSARRQNSPLHF.

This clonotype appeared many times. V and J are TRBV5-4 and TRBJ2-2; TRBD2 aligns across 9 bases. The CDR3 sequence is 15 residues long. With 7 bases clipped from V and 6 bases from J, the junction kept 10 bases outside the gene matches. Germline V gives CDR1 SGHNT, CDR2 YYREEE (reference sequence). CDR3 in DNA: TGTGCCAGCGAGAACCGCGGGGGGGTCTCCGGGGAGCTGTTTTTT. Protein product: CASENRGGVSGELFF.

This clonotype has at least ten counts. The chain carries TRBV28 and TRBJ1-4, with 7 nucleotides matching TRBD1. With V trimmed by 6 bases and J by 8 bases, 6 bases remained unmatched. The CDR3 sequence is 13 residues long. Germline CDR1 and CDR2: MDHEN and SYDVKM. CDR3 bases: TGTGCCAGCAGCGAACAGGGGACGGAAAAACTGTTTTTT. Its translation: CASSEQGTEKLFF.

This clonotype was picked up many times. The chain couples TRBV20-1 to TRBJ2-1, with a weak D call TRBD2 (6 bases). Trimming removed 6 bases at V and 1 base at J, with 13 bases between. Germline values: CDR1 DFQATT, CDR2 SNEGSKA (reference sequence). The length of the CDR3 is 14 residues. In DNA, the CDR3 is TGCAGTGCAACCTTGGGGGGTTCCTACAATGAGCAGTTCTTC. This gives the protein CSATLGGSYNEQFF.

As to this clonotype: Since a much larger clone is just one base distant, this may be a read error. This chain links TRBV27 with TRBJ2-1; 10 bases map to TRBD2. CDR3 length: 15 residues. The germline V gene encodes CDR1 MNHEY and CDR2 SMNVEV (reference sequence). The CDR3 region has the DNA TGTGCCAACAGTCTCGGACTAGCGGAAAACAATGAGCAGTTCTTC. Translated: CANSLGLAENNEQFF.

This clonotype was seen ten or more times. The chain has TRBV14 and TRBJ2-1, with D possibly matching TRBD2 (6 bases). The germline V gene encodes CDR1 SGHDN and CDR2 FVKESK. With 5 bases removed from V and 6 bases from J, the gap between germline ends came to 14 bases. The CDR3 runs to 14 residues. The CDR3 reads CASSGGGNRNEQFF. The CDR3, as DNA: TGTGCCAGCAGCGGTGGGGGGAACCGCAATGAGCAGTTCTTC.

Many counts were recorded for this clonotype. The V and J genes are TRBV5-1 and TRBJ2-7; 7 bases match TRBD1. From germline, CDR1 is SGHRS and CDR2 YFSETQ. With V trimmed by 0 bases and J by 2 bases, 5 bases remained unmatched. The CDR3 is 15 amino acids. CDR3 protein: CASSLGTGPTYEQYF. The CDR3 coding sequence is TGCGCCAGCAGCTTGGGGACAGGCCCCACCTACGAGCAGTACTTC.

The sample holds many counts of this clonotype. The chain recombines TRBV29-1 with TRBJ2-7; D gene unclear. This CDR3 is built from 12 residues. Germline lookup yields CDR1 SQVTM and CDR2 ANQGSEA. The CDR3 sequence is CVLRPRPYEQYF. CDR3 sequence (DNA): TGCGTCCTCAGGCCCAGACCCTACGAGCAGTACTTC.

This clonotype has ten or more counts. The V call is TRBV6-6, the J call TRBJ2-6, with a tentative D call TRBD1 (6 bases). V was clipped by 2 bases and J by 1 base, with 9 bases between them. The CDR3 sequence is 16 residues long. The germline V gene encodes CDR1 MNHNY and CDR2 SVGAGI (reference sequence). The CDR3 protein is CASSYTTGSGANVLTF. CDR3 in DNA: TGTGCCAGCAGTTACACAACAGGGTCTGGGGCCAACGTCCTGACTTTC.

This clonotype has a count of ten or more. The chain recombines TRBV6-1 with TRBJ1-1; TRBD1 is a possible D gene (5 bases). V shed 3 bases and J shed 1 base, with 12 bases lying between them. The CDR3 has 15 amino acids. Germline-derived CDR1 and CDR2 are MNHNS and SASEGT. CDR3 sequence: CASSEFYTGNTEAFF. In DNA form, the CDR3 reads TGTGCCAGCAGTGAGTTTTACACAGGGAACACTGAAGCTTTCTTT.

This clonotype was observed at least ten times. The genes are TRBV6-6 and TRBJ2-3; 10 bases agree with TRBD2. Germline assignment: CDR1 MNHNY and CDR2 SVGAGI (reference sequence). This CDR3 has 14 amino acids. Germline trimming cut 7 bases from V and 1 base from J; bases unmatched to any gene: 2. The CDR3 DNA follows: TGTGCCAGCACCGGACTAGCGGGCACAGATACGCAGTATTTT. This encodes CASTGLAGTDTQYF.

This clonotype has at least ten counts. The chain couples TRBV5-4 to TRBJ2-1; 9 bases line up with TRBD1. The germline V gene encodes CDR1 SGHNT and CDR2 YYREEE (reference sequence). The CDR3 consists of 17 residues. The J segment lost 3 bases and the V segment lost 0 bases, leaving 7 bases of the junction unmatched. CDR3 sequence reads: CASSLDGQGTLYNEQFF. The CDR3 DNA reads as TGTGCCAGCAGCTTGGACGGACAGGGGACCCTCTACAATGAGCAGTTCTTC.

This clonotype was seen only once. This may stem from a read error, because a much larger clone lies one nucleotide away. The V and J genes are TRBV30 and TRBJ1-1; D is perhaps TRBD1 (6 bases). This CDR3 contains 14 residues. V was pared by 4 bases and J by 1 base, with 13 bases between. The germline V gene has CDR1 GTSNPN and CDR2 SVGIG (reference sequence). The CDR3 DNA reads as TGTGCCTGGACCCGGACAGTAGAGAACACTGAAGCTTTCTTT. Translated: CAWTRTVENTEAFF.

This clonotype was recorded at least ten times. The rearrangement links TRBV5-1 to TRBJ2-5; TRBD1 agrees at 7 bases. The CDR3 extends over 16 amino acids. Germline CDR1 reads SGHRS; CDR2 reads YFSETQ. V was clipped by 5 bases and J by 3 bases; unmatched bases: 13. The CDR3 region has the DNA TGCGCCAGCAGGACCGGGGACAGAATAGGAAAAGAGACCCAGTACTTC. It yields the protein CASRTGDRIGKETQYF.

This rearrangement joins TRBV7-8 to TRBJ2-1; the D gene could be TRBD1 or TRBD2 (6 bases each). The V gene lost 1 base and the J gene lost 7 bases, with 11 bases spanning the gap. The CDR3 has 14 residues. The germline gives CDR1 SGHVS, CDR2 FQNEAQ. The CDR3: CASSLGGAPNEQFF. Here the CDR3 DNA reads TGTGCCAGCAGCTTAGGGGGGGCACCTAATGAGCAGTTCTTC.

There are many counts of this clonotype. The CDR3: CASSPRTEERRGYTF. Written as DNA, the CDR3 is TGTGCCAGCAGCCCACGGACAGAAGAAAGGCGGGGCTACACCTTC. V is TRBV11-2 and J is TRBJ1-2, with D possibly TRBD1 on 6 matching bases. Deletions cut 5 bases from V and 8 bases from J, with 21 bases between. The CDR3 has 15 amino acids. CDR1 SGHAT and CDR2 FQNNGV come from the germline V gene.

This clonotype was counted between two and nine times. CDR3 bases: TGTGCCAGCAGTGGGGACAGGGGGAATCGTATGACCCTCCACTTT. Residues: CASSGDRGNRMTLHF. The V and J genes are TRBV25-1 and TRBJ1-6; 11 nucleotides match TRBD1. Trimming took 4 bases from V and 14 from J; bases not matched to a gene: 10. CDR1 and CDR2 from the germline V gene are MGHDK and SYGVNS. The CDR3 loop spans 15 amino acids.

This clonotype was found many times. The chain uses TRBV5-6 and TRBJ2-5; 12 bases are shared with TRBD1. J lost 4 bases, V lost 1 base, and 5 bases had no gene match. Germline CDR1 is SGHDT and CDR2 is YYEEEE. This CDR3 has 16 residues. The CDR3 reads CASSLTGTGGVETQYF. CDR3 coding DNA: TGTGCCAGCAGCTTGACAGGGACAGGGGGCGTAGAGACCCAGTACTTC.

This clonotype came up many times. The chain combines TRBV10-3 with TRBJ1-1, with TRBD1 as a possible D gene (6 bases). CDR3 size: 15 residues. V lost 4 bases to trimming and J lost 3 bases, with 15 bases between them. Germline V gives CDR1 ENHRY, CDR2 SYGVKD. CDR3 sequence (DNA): TGTGCCATCAGTGTCAGGGGTTCCAGGGACACTGAAGCTTTCTTT. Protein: CAISVRGSRDTEAFF.

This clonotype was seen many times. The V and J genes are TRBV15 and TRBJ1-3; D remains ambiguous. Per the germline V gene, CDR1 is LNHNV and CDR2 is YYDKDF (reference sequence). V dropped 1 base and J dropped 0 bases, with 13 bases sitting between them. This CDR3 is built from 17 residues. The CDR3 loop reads CATSRGALRDSGNTIYF. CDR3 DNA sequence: TGTGCCACCAGCAGAGGGGCTCTACGAGACTCTGGAAACACCATATATTTT.